This T cell receptor beta chain derives from a study of cytotoxic CD8 clonotypes in ibrutinib-treated CLL. Study in general: Partial responses totalled around 25 and complete responses 2; after median approximately 6 years, about 15 remained remitted and around twelve progressed. Productive templates per sample averaged roughly 230,000; productive rearrangements, 80,000 to 95,000. Findings and caveats of the study: Starting clonality was above that of age-matched healthy donors and tracked circulating CD8+ T-cell counts.

Here immunoSEQ multiplex PCR was the method, and the copy in TCRdb shows in-frame clones only, minus some. Altogether 330,000 or so clones are present, 67% being singletons, with the ten largest covering 6.3%. A note on this clone: The target antigen is unknown.

This specimen was PBMCs, taken after 36 months of ibrutinib treatment. This TCR derives from a human donor with chronic lymphocytic leukemia.

DNA for the CDR3: TGTGCCAGCAGCTTAGTCAGCGGGAGGGCGGAGACCCAGTACTTC. It translates to CASSLVSGRAETQYF. The chain couples TRBV11-2 to TRBJ2-5; TRBD2 matches 10 bases. The CDR3 runs 15 residues. From germline, CDR1 is SGHAT and CDR2 FQNNGV. After removal of 1 base from V and 5 bases from J, the junction contained 4 bases not matched to a gene.